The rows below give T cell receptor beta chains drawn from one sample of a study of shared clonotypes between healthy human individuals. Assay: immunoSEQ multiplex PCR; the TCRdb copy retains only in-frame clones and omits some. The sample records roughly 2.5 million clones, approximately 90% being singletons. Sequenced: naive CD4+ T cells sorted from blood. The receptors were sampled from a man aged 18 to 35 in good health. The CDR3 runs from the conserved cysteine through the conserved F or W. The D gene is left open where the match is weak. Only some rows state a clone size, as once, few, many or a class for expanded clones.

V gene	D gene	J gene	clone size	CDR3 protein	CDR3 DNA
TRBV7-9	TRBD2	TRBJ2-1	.	CASSLVSLAGPINEQFF	TGTGCCAGCAGCTTAGTATCTCTAGCGGGGCCAATCAATGAGCAGTTCTTC
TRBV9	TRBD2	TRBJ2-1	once	CASSVDSSGRLSYNEQFF	TGTGCCAGCAGCGTAGATTCTAGCGGGAGGCTCTCCTACAATGAGCAGTTCTTC
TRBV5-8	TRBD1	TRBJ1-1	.	CASSLSTGTANTEAFF	TGTGCCAGCAGTTTATCAACCGGGACAGCGAACACTGAAGCTTTCTTT
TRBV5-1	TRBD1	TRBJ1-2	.	CASSVLTGGAYGYTF	TGCGCCAGCAGCGTACTGACAGGGGGCGCGTATGGCTACACCTTC
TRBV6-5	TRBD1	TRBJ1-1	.	CASNLQGIMNTEAFF	TGTGCCAGCAACTTACAGGGGATCATGAACACTGAAGCTTTCTTT
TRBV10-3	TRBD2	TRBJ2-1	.	CASRAGGTYNEQFF	TGTGCCTCTCGAGCGGGAGGGACTTACAATGAGCAGTTCTTC
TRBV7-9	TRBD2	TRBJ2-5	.	CASSAGGEETQYF	TGTGCCAGCAGCGCGGGGGGGGAAGAGACCCAGTACTTC
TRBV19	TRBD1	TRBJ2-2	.	CASNTGTGIFGELFF	TGTGCCAGCAACACCGGGACAGGTATCTTCGGGGAGCTGTTTTTT
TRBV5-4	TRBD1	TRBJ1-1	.	CASNPDREGMTEAFF	TGTGCCAGCAACCCGGACAGGGAAGGGATGACTGAAGCTTTCTTT
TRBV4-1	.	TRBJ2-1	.	CASSRGFLGEQFF	TGCGCCAGCAGCCGTGGATTCCTGGGTGAGCAGTTCTTC
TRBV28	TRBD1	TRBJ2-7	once	CASRDSGEQYF	TGTGCCAGCCGGGACAGCGGAGAGCAGTACTTC
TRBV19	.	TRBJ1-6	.	CAISETYNSPLHF	TGTGCAATATCAGAAACATATAATTCACCCCTCCACTTT
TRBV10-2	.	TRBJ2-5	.	CASLLRETQYF	TGCGCCAGCCTCTTAAGAGAGACCCAGTACTTC
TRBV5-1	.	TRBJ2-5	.	CASSPSGFNQETQYF	TGCGCCAGCAGCCCCTCGGGGTTTAACCAAGAGACCCAGTACTTC
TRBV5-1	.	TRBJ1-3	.	CASSLVGDSGNTIYF	TGCGCCAGCAGCTTGGTGGGGGACTCTGGAAACACCATATATTTT
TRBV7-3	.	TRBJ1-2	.	CASGPRGPAGGYTF	TGTGCCAGCGGCCCGCGGGGGCCCGCAGGCGGCTACACCTTC
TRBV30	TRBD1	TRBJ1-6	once	CAWSGQGGNSPLHF	TGTGCCTGGAGTGGACAGGGGGGTAATTCACCCCTCCACTTT
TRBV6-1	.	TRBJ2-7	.	CASLEPGHLSYEQYF	TGTGCCAGCCTTGAACCGGGACACCTCTCCTACGAGCAGTACTTC